These T cell receptor beta chains were read from a single sample in a study of blood T cell repertoires in COVID-19. Assay used: immunoSEQ multiplex PCR; TCRdb lists only in-frame clones, some missing. The repertoire consists of about 150,000 clones, with around four fifths occurring once and the leading ten covering approximately 12%. The sequencing sample was made of peripheral blood. These receptors were taken from a man aged 70 or older who had recovered from COVID-19. Both conserved end residues are part of each CDR3. The D gene is left open where the match is weak. Some rows have no size entry. The others give once, few or many, or a class for an expanded clone.

D: TRBD1; J: TRBJ1-4; size: NA; V: TRBV25-1; CDR3: CASGWTGKNEKLFF; DNA: TGTGCCAGCGGCTGGACAGGGAAAAATGAAAAACTGTTTTTT
D: TRBD1; J: TRBJ2-2; size: once; V: TRBV5-1; CDR3: CASSLRQGDDTGELFF; DNA: TGCGCCAGCAGCTTGCGACAGGGAGATGACACCGGGGAGCTGTTTTTT
D: TRBD1; J: TRBJ1-6; size: NA; V: TRBV2; CDR3: CASNSGQGNNSPLHF; DNA: TGTGCCAGCAACTCCGGACAGGGCAATAATTCACCCCTCCACTTT
D: TRBD1; J: TRBJ1-4; size: once; V: TRBV28; CDR3: CASSPTSDRGREKLFF; DNA: TGTGCCAGCAGTCCAACATCTGACAGGGGGCGAGAAAAACTGTTTTTT
D: TRBD2; J: TRBJ2-5; size: NA; V: TRBV20-1; CDR3: CSASPKREGFPETQYF; DNA: TGCAGTGCTAGTCCTAAGCGGGAGGGTTTTCCAGAGACCCAGTACTTC
D: NA; J: TRBJ2-1; size: NA; V: TRBV7-2; CDR3: CASSQGLLYNEQFF; DNA: TGTGCCAGCAGCCAGGGACTCCTGTACAATGAGCAGTTCTTC
D: NA; J: TRBJ1-2; size: NA; V: TRBV7-9; CDR3: CASSLDLYYGYTF; DNA: TGTGCCAGCAGCTTAGACCTATACTATGGCTACACCTTC
D: NA; J: TRBJ2-5; size: NA; V: TRBV7-2; CDR3: CASGGPGETQYF; DNA: TGTGCCAGCGGGGGCCCCGGAGAGACCCAGTACTTC
D: NA; J: TRBJ2-1; size: NA; V: TRBV2; CDR3: CASSYREGNEQFF; DNA: TGTGCCAGCAGTTACAGGGAAGGCAATGAGCAGTTCTTC
D: NA; J: TRBJ2-2; size: once; V: TRBV2; CDR3: CASSLSLNTGELFF; DNA: TGTGCCAGCAGTTTATCCCTGAACACCGGGGAGCTGTTTTTT
D: TRBD1; J: TRBJ2-7; size: NA; V: TRBV19; CDR3: CASSEVLGGTGYFEQYF; DNA: TGTGCCAGTAGTGAGGTTCTCGGCGGGACAGGGTACTTCGAGCAGTACTTC
D: TRBD1; J: TRBJ1-2; size: once; V: TRBV6-5; CDR3: CASSQGTGVEGYTF; DNA: TGTGCCAGCAGTCAGGGGACAGGGGTTGAAGGCTACACCTTC
D: NA; J: TRBJ1-5; size: NA; V: TRBV25-1; CDR3: CASSDSRVGSSQPQHF; DNA: TGTGCCAGCAGTGATTCCAGGGTCGGAAGCAGTCAGCCCCAGCATTTT
D: NA; J: TRBJ2-7; size: NA; V: TRBV7-9; CDR3: CASSLDRAEQYF; DNA: TGTGCCAGCAGCTTAGACAGGGCCGAGCAGTACTTC
D: NA; J: TRBJ1-5; size: NA; V: TRBV28; CDR3: CATLRRVYQPQHF; DNA: TGTGCCACCCTGAGGAGGGTGTATCAGCCCCAGCATTTT
D: NA; J: TRBJ1-1; size: once; V: TRBV2; CDR3: CASSLQGNTEAFF; DNA: TGTGCCAGCAGTCTACAGGGGAACACTGAAGCTTTCTTT
D: TRBD1; J: TRBJ2-1; size: NA; V: TRBV4-1; CDR3: CASSGTASRRSYNEQFF; DNA: TGCGCCAGCAGCGGGACAGCTTCAAGGCGCTCCTACAATGAGCAGTTCTTC
D: NA; J: TRBJ2-1; size: NA; V: TRBV11-2; CDR3: CASSRYNEQFF; DNA: TGTGCCAGCAGCCGCTACAATGAGCAGTTCTTC
D: TRBD1; J: TRBJ2-7; size: NA; V: TRBV18; CDR3: CASSPGTETYEQYF; DNA: TGTGCCAGCTCCCCCGGGACAGAGACCTACGAGCAGTACTTC
D: TRBD1; J: TRBJ1-2; size: NA; V: TRBV5-5; CDR3: CASSLGQGSQYGYTF; DNA: TGTGCCAGCAGCTTGGGACAGGGATCTCAGTATGGCTACACCTTC
D: TRBD2; J: TRBJ2-2; size: NA; V: TRBV28; CDR3: CASSIPAGVSGELFF; DNA: TGTGCCAGCAGTATACCAGCGGGAGTATCCGGGGAGCTGTTTTTT
D: TRBD2; J: TRBJ2-7; size: few; V: TRBV2; CDR3: CASRVAGLSYEQYF; DNA: TGTGCCAGCAGGGTAGCGGGCCTTTCCTACGAGCAGTACTTC
D: TRBD1; J: TRBJ2-7; size: NA; V: TRBV29-1; CDR3: CSVAGQGRISYEQYF; DNA: TGCAGCGTCGCCGGACAGGGGAGAATATCCTACGAGCAGTACTTC
D: NA; J: TRBJ2-7; size: NA; V: TRBV6-5; CDR3: CASSYGSTGAYEQYF; DNA: TGTGCCAGCAGTTACGGGTCCACGGGGGCCTACGAGCAGTACTTC
D: TRBD2; J: TRBJ2-3; size: NA; V: TRBV5-1; CDR3: CASSRAGSGSTDTQYF; DNA: TGCGCCAGCAGCCGCGCGGGTAGCGGGAGCACAGATACGCAGTATTTT
D: TRBD2; J: TRBJ2-7; size: NA; V: TRBV7-2; CDR3: CASSAEALSGRASYEQYF; DNA: TGTGCCAGCAGCGCAGAGGCCCTTAGCGGGAGGGCCTCCTACGAGCAGTACTTC
D: TRBD1; J: TRBJ2-1; size: NA; V: TRBV5-1; CDR3: CASSAGTAPYNEQFF; DNA: TGCGCCAGCAGCGCTGGGACAGCCCCCTACAATGAGCAGTTCTTC
D: NA; J: TRBJ1-6; size: NA; V: TRBV27; CDR3: CASSWTVSNSPLHF; DNA: TGTGCCAGCAGTTGGACAGTTTCGAATTCACCCCTCCACTTT
D: TRBD2; J: TRBJ2-7; size: NA; V: TRBV5-1; CDR3: CASSLAPLSGSYEQYF; DNA: TGCGCCAGCAGCTTGGCCCCCCTGAGCGGGAGCTACGAGCAGTACTTC
D: NA; J: TRBJ2-4; size: NA; V: TRBV28; CDR3: CASSLREFAKNIQYF; DNA: TGTGCCAGCAGTTTAAGGGAGTTCGCCAAAAACATTCAGTACTTC
D: TRBD1; J: TRBJ2-7; size: once; V: TRBV28; CDR3: CASKSGGLDEQYF; DNA: TGTGCCAGCAAATCAGGGGGTCTCGACGAGCAGTACTTC
D: NA; J: TRBJ2-2; size: NA; V: TRBV9; CDR3: CASSVGGSGELFF; DNA: TGTGCCAGCAGCGTAGGAGGGTCTGGGGAGCTGTTTTTT
D: TRBD1; J: TRBJ1-1; size: NA; V: TRBV28; CDR3: CASSQYRGAEAFF; DNA: TGTGCCAGCAGCCAATACAGGGGGGCTGAAGCTTTCTTT
D: NA; J: TRBJ2-7; size: NA; V: TRBV6-5; CDR3: CASGSYEQYF; DNA: TGTGCCAGCGGGAGTTACGAGCAGTACTTC
D: TRBD1; J: TRBJ1-1; size: NA; V: TRBV28; CDR3: CASRSRQGALRIMNTEAFF; DNA: TGTGCCAGCAGGTCAAGACAGGGGGCCCTAAGGATAATGAACACTGAAGCTTTCTTT
D: TRBD1; J: TRBJ1-4; size: NA; V: TRBV18; CDR3: CASSPQTGPNEKLFF; DNA: TGTGCCAGCTCACCACAGACAGGGCCTAATGAAAAACTGTTTTTT
D: NA; J: TRBJ2-5; size: NA; V: TRBV9; CDR3: CASSVGSGWQETQYF; DNA: TGTGCCAGCAGCGTAGGGTCAGGGTGGCAAGAGACCCAGTACTTC
D: TRBD1; J: TRBJ2-3; size: NA; V: TRBV5-1; CDR3: CASSLDGTASTDTQYF; DNA: TGCGCCAGCAGCTTGGATGGGACAGCCAGCACAGATACGCAGTATTTT
D: TRBD1; J: TRBJ1-6; size: NA; V: TRBV7-2; CDR3: CASSLVGQGNSPLHF; DNA: TGTGCCAGCAGCTTAGTGGGACAGGGAAATTCACCCCTCCACTTT